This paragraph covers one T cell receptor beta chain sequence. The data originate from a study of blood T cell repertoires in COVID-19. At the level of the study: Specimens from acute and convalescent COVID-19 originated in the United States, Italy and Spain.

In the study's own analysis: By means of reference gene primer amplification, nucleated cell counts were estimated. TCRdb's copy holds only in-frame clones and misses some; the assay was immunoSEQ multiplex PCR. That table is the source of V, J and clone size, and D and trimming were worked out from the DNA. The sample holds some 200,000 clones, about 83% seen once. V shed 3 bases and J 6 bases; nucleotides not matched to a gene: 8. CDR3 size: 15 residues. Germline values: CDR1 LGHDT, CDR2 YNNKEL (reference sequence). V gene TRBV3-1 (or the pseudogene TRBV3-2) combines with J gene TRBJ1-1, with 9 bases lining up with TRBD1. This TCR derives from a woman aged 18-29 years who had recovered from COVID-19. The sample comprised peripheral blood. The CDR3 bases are TGTGCCAGCAGCCACGGAACAGGGGGCTTTTCTGAAGCTTTCTTT. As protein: CASSHGTGGFSEAFF.